The next 29 T cell receptor beta chains were all read from a single sample in a study of shared clonotypes between healthy human individuals. Clones were sequenced by immunoSEQ multiplex PCR, and TCRdb holds only the in-frame ones, with some missing. The sample shows hundreds of thousands of clones, approximately 73% of them seen only once. Sequenced input: memory CD4+ T cells sorted from blood. Documented subset: CD45RA-negative fraction. These receptor sequences come from a woman aged 30 to 39 in good health.

V gene TRBV6-5 combines with J gene TRBJ2-7; D uncertain. V was cut by 6 bases and J by 6 bases, with 9 bases left in between. Germline CDR1 reads MNHEY; CDR2 reads SVGAGI. CDR3 length: 11 amino acids. The CDR3 reads CASRILGEQYF. Written as DNA, the CDR3 is TGTGCCAGCAGGATACTGGGCGAGCAGTACTTC.

The V and J genes are TRBV5-8 and TRBJ1-3; D gene ambiguous. This CDR3 is built from 14 residues. The germline V gene has CDR1 SGHTS and CDR2 YDEGEE. V was shortened by 0 bases and J by 0 bases, with 4 bases between the two germline ends. CDR3 sequence reads: CASSLGRSGNTIYF. CDR3 nucleotide sequence: TGTGCCAGCAGCTTGGGACGCTCTGGAAACACCATATATTTT.

This chain connects TRBV27 to TRBJ2-1, with no clear D. The ends were cut back, 8 bases at V and 7 bases at J, with 21 bases in the middle. Germline assignment: CDR1 MNHEY and CDR2 SMNVEV (reference sequence). The CDR3 length is 15 residues. As DNA, the CDR3 is TGTGCCAGCGAATCCAAGAGCGAGTTTGAGAATGAGCAGTTCTTC. Protein sequence: CASESKSEFENEQFF.

In its sample, this clone was seen a few times. The gene calls are TRBV28 and TRBJ2-1; the match to TRBD2 covers 9 bases. The CDR3 is made up of 14 amino acids. The V and J ends lost 8 bases and 5 bases, in that order; junction bases with no gene match: 7. CDR1 and CDR2 from the germline V gene are MDHEN and SYDVKM. The CDR3 nucleotides read TGTGCCAGCGGGGCGGCGGGAGGGGACAATGAGCAGTTCTTC. Its protein is CASGAAGGDNEQFF.

This sequence joins TRBV5-1 and TRBJ2-1; no firm D call. Germline lookup yields CDR1 SGHRS and CDR2 YFSETQ. This CDR3 comprises 12 residues. Trimming took 5 bases from V and 1 from J, leaving 4 bases between them. The CDR3 reads CASRVSYNEQFF. In nucleotides, the CDR3 is TGCGCCAGCAGGGTTTCCTACAATGAGCAGTTCTTC.

This clone has more than one count but fewer than ten. The chain is built from TRBV30 and TRBJ2-2, with a weak D call TRBD2 (6 bases). Trimming left V 3 bases short and J 6 bases short, with 17 bases between. The CDR3 is 15 amino acids. Germline V gives CDR1 GTSNPN, CDR2 SVGIG (reference sequence). This chain's CDR3 is CAWRQPGLTPGELFF. Here the CDR3 DNA reads TGTGCCTGGAGACAGCCGGGACTGACGCCCGGGGAGCTGTTTTTT.

The V gene is TRBV4-1, the J gene TRBJ2-4; possible D gene TRBD1, 6 bases. The CDR3 contains 17 residues. The V gene lost 3 bases and the J gene lost 3 bases, with 18 bases spanning the gap. Germline V gives CDR1 MGHRA, CDR2 YSYEKL. The CDR3 loop is CASSQPTQGRGKNIQYF. CDR3 sequence (DNA): TGCGCCAGCAGCCAGCCTACTCAGGGCAGGGGCAAAAACATTCAGTACTTC.

This sequence joins TRBV28 and TRBJ1-1, with no clear D. Trimming left V 3 bases short and J 3 bases short, with 11 bases between. The CDR3 extends over 14 amino acids. Germline assignment: CDR1 MDHEN and CDR2 SYDVKM. CDR3: CASSLGQVDTEAFF. The CDR3 DNA follows: TGTGCCAGCAGTTTGGGCCAGGTTGACACTGAAGCTTTCTTT.

The chain couples TRBV15 to TRBJ1-5; maybe TRBD1 (5 bases). There are 17 residues in the CDR3. Germline CDR1 reads LNHNV; CDR2 reads YYDKDF (reference sequence). Trimming shortened V by 0 bases and J by 7 bases, and 19 bases separated the two germline ends. CDR3: CATSRDIGERGKQPQHF. The CDR3 nucleotides are TGTGCCACCAGCAGAGATATCGGGGAACGGGGGAAACAGCCCCAGCATTTT.

The rearrangement uses TRBV5-1 and TRBJ1-1, with D possibly being TRBD1 (5 bases). Germline V gives CDR1 SGHRS, CDR2 YFSETQ. V was cut by 3 bases and J by 0 bases, with 15 bases left in between. CDR3 length equals 16 residues. CDR3 bases: TGCGCCAGCAGCTGGACTTCGACAGTCATGAACACTGAAGCTTTCTTT. This gives the protein CASSWTSTVMNTEAFF.

The CDR3 reads CAISDLYEQYF. For the CDR3, the DNA is TGTGCCATCAGTGATCTATACGAGCAGTACTTC. This chain links TRBV10-3 with TRBJ2-7; no definite D call. Germline V gene sequence: CDR1 ENHRY, CDR2 SYGVKD. The CDR3 is 11 amino acids. The V and J ends lost 3 bases and 4 bases respectively, with 4 bases between them.

The V call is TRBV5-5, the J call TRBJ1-2; D not certain. Germline CDR1 and CDR2: SGHKS and YYEKEE (reference sequence). This CDR3 spans 14 amino acids. V lost 0 bases, J lost 1 base, and 7 bases lay in between. In DNA, the CDR3 is TGTGCCAGCAGCTTGGAGGTCGTTAACTATGGCTACACCTTC. Protein sequence: CASSLEVVNYGYTF.

The chain has TRBV5-1 and TRBJ2-1, with TRBD2 matching 14 bases. The germline gives CDR1 SGHRS, CDR2 YFSETQ. Unmatched junction bases numbered 3, after V lost 0 bases and J lost 7 bases. The CDR3 sequence is 16 residues long. CDR3 coding DNA: TGCGCCAGCAGCTTGGGGACTAGCGGGAGGTTGAATGAGCAGTTCTTC. Its protein product is CASSLGTSGRLNEQFF.

This chain joins TRBV7-8 and TRBJ2-6; 14 bases fit TRBD2. V trimming: 1 base; J trimming: 0 bases; junction bases outside the gene matches: 8. The CDR3 totals 21 residues. CDR1 is SGHVS, CDR2 FQNEAQ, per germline. CDR3: CASSLGRTSGRILSGANVLTF. The CDR3 DNA is TGTGCCAGCAGCTTAGGGCGGACTAGCGGGAGGATTCTCTCTGGGGCCAACGTCCTGACTTTC.

This clone appeared a few times. The rearrangement links TRBV7-2 to TRBJ2-3; D is undetermined. CDR1 is SGHTA, CDR2 FQGNSA, per germline. Trimming cost V 1 base and J 5 bases, with 10 bases left between them. The CDR3 is 14 amino acids. CDR3 DNA sequence: TGTGCCAGCAGCTTAGACCGCGATATAGATACGCAGTATTTT. It encodes CASSLDRDIDTQYF.

V is TRBV2 and J is TRBJ2-5; D unresolved. Germline loops: CDR1 SNHLY, CDR2 FYNNEI. V was cut by 7 bases and J by 9 bases, with 18 bases left in between. CDR3 length equals 13 residues. CDR3 in amino acids: CASKFRPNMAQYF. The CDR3 region has the DNA TGTGCCAGCAAGTTCAGGCCAAACATGGCCCAGTACTTC.

This chain connects TRBV5-4 to TRBJ2-7, with 8 bases fitting TRBD1. The CDR3 length is 14 residues. Germline trimming cut 0 bases from V and 4 bases from J; bases unmatched to any gene: 3. CDR1 SGHNT and CDR2 YYREEE come from the germline V gene (reference sequence). The CDR3 spells CASSLGTGLYEQYF. CDR3 bases: TGTGCCAGCAGCTTGGGGACAGGGCTTTACGAGCAGTACTTC.

Details on this clone: The sample contains more than one DNA sequence encoding this CDR3. V is TRBV29-1 and J is TRBJ2-7, with D tentatively TRBD1 or TRBD2 (7 bases each). Germline loops: CDR1 SQVTM, CDR2 ANQGSEA. This CDR3 is built from 13 residues. V shed 3 bases and J shed 3 bases, with 12 bases lying between them. The CDR3 is CSVDSGGGYEQYF. CDR3 nucleotides: TGCAGCGTTGATTCAGGGGGGGGCTACGAGCAGTACTTC.

The chain links TRBV27 to TRBJ1-1; TRBD1 is a possible D gene (5 bases). CDR1 and CDR2 (germline): MNHEY, SMNVEV (reference sequence). This CDR3 spans 17 amino acids. V gave up 6 bases and J gave up 0 bases, with 20 bases separating them. The CDR3 nucleotides read TGTGCCAGCAGATCCTATGGGCCGAGGGGCATGAACACTGAAGCTTTCTTT. Protein: CASRSYGPRGMNTEAFF.

In its sample, this clone was seen once. The chain carries TRBV28 and TRBJ2-5; 15 nucleotides agree with TRBD2. Per germline, CDR1 MDHEN and CDR2 SYDVKM. The ends lost 1 base at V and 5 bases at J; junction bases unmatched: 17. The CDR3 is made up of 21 amino acids. The CDR3 region is CASSLSRLGWTSGRDVETQYF. The CDR3 DNA reads as TGTGCCAGCAGTTTATCGCGTTTGGGGTGGACTAGCGGGAGGGATGTGGAGACCCAGTACTTC.

This clone came up a few times. CDR3 amino acids: CASSECTSGSCEQFF. CDR3 DNA sequence: TGTGCCAGCAGTGAATGCACTAGCGGGAGTTGTGAGCAGTTCTTC. The chain has TRBV2 and TRBJ2-1; 11 nucleotides line up with TRBD2. With V trimmed by 2 bases and J by 9 bases, 6 bases remained unmatched. The CDR3 contains 15 residues. Germline-derived CDR1 and CDR2 are SNHLY and FYNNEI. The complete variable domain, with remaining parts taken from reference TRBV2 and TRBJ2-1, reads EPEVTQTPSHQVTQMGQEVILRCVPISNHLYFYWYRQILGQKVEFLVSFYNNEISEKSEIFDDQFSVERPDGSNFTLKIRSTKLEDSAMYFCASSECTSGSCEQFFGPGTRLTVL.

About this clone: Other DNA sequences from this sample encode an identical CDR3 as well. V gene TRBV4-1 combines with J gene TRBJ1-5; D is undetermined. Trimming pared 0 bases from V and 5 bases from J, leaving 11 bases between. The CDR3 sequence is 15 residues long. Germline V CDR1 and CDR2: MGHRA, YSYEKL. The chain's CDR3 is CASSQDLWEDQPQHF. The CDR3 DNA reads as TGCGCCAGCAGCCAAGATCTTTGGGAAGATCAGCCCCAGCATTTT.

This clone has only a few counts. The V gene is TRBV10-2, the J gene TRBJ1-2, with D possibly matching TRBD1 (5 bases). The germline gives CDR1 WSHSY, CDR2 SAAADI. V was trimmed by 2 bases and J by 4 bases, leaving 11 bases between them. CDR3 length equals 14 residues. The DNA for the CDR3 is TGCGCCAGCAGTGAGAAGGGGATAGGCTATGGCTACACCTTC. This translates into CASSEKGIGYGYTF.

The chain has TRBV5-6 and TRBJ1-1; 9 bases fit TRBD1. With 5 bases clipped from V and 5 bases from J, the junction kept 10 bases outside the gene matches. The germline V gene encodes CDR1 SGHDT and CDR2 YYEEEE. The CDR3 loop spans 15 amino acids. CDR3: CASSSDRGKETEAFF. In nucleotides, the CDR3 is TGTGCCAGCAGTTCTGACAGGGGGAAAGAGACTGAAGCTTTCTTT.

J is TRBJ2-7 and V is TRBV25-1; 11 bases agree with TRBD1. The ends lost 4 bases at V and 0 bases at J; junction bases unmatched: 2. CDR3 length equals 15 residues. CDR1 and CDR2 (germline): MGHDK, SYGVNS. The CDR3 sequence: CASSVGQGGSYEQYF. The CDR3 DNA sequence: TGTGCCAGCAGTGTGGGACAGGGGGGCTCCTACGAGCAGTACTTC.

The rearrangement links TRBV5-8 to TRBJ2-6; 7 nucleotides align to TRBD1. This CDR3 comprises 17 residues. Germline-derived CDR1 and CDR2 are SGHTS and YDEGEE. V was pared by 0 bases and J by 0 bases, with 3 bases of the junction left unmatched. DNA of the CDR3: TGTGCCAGCAGCTTGGGGACAGGTGTCTCTGGGGCCAACGTCCTGACTTTC. Its protein product is CASSLGTGVSGANVLTF.

The J gene is TRBJ2-1, the V gene TRBV28; 8 nucleotides match TRBD2. Germline V CDR1 and CDR2: MDHEN, SYDVKM. V lost 6 bases, J lost 6 bases, and 13 bases stayed unmatched. The CDR3 consists of 16 residues. CDR3: CASSPPGTRGTNEQFF. The CDR3 nucleotides are TGTGCCAGCAGCCCACCCGGGACTAGAGGAACCAATGAGCAGTTCTTC. Full variable domain (rest looked up from reference TRBV28 and TRBJ2-1): DVKVTQSSRYLVKRTGEKVFLECVQDMDHENMFWYRQDPGLGLRLIYFSYDVKMKEKGDIPEGYSVSREKKERFSLILESASTNQTSMYLCASSPPGTRGTNEQFFGPGTRLTVL.

Turning to this clone: Possible read error: a much larger clone is one base away. Additional DNA sequences in this sample encode the identical CDR3. The V call is TRBV5-1, the J call TRBJ1-1, with D unresolved. V was trimmed by 0 bases and J by 1 base, leaving 13 bases between them. This CDR3 is 16 amino acids long. Germline V gene lookup returns CDR1 SGHRS and CDR2 YFSETQ. Here the CDR3 reads CASSLGAEGWNTEAFF. CDR3 nucleotide sequence: TGCGCCAGCAGCTTGGGAGCTGAGGGCTGGAACACTGAAGCTTTCTTT.

This chain connects TRBV20-1 to TRBJ1-1; 9 bases are a match to TRBD1. V trimming: 5 bases; J trimming: 10 bases; junction bases outside the gene matches: 2. The CDR3 spans 10 residues. Germline CDR1 and CDR2: DFQATT and SNEGSKA (reference sequence). The CDR3 here is CSAGTGTAFF. CDR3 bases: TGCAGTGCTGGGACAGGGACAGCTTTCTTT.